This TCR beta chain was identified in a study of T cell repertoires in urothelial bladder cancer. The assay was immunoSEQ multiplex PCR, and TCRdb's table has in-frame clones only and misses some. The sample has 10,000 or so clones; 68% are singletons. The specimen was tumor-infiltrating cells from bladder cancer. This receptor was identified in a human donor with a benign inflammatory bladder lesion.

CDR3 nucleotides: TGTGCCATCAGTGAGTCAAGTGCAACTAATGAAAAACTGTTTTTT. Protein sequence: CAISESSATNEKLFF. This sequence joins TRBV10-3 and TRBJ1-4; D is undetermined. The germline CDR1 and CDR2 sequences are ENHRY and SYGVKD. The CDR3 is 15 residues long. The ends were cut back, 0 bases at V and 0 bases at J, with 5 bases in the middle.